This is a list of T cell receptor beta chains from one sample in a study of STAT5B mutations in CD4+ large granular lymphocyte leukemia. This table comes from immunoSEQ multiplex PCR, and its TCRdb copy is limited to in-frame clones, with some not included. The sample comprises some 21,000 clones, 79% of which are singletons, and approximately 0.4% rests with the top ten. What was sequenced was CD4+ T cells from blood buffy coats. The origin of the receptors is a human donor in good health. CDR3s include the opening cysteine and the closing phenylalanine or tryptophan. Each record gives: V gene, D gene, clone size, J gene, CDR3 length, CDR3 protein, CDR3 DNA. D genes are given only for firm matches. Size values are once, few and many counts, or a class for expanded clones, and some rows have none.

v_call: TRBV11-3; d_call: .; clone_size: .; j_call: TRBJ1-3; cdr3_length: 16; cdr3_aa: CASSSLGGQVRRTIYF; cdr3_nt: TGTGCCAGCAGCTCTCTGGGTGGGCAGGTTCGTCGCACCATATATTTT
v_call: TRBV7-8; d_call: TRBD2; clone_size: .; j_call: TRBJ2-2; cdr3_length: 17; cdr3_aa: CASSLALAGVGTGELFF; cdr3_nt: TGTGCCAGCAGCTTAGCCCTAGCGGGAGTTGGCACCGGGGAGCTGTTTTTT
v_call: TRBV29-1; d_call: .; clone_size: .; j_call: TRBJ2-7; cdr3_length: 13; cdr3_aa: CSVDGESSYEQYF; cdr3_nt: TGCAGCGTTGATGGGGAGAGCTCCTACGAGCAGTACTTC
v_call: TRBV5-1; d_call: TRBD2; clone_size: .; j_call: TRBJ2-3; cdr3_length: 15; cdr3_aa: CASSWTSGYTDTQYF; cdr3_nt: TGCGCCAGCAGCTGGACTAGCGGGTACACAGATACGCAGTATTTT
v_call: TRBV7-8; d_call: TRBD2; clone_size: .; j_call: TRBJ2-1; cdr3_length: 13; cdr3_aa: CASSRTSGIEQFF; cdr3_nt: TGTGCCAGCAGCCGGACTAGCGGGATCGAGCAGTTCTTC
v_call: TRBV7-9; d_call: .; clone_size: .; j_call: TRBJ2-7; cdr3_length: 15; cdr3_aa: CASSPPGREGHEQYF; cdr3_nt: TGTGCCAGCAGCCCACCCGGGCGGGAAGGCCACGAGCAGTACTTC
v_call: TRBV6-1; d_call: .; clone_size: .; j_call: TRBJ2-7; cdr3_length: 14; cdr3_aa: CASRWAGGTYEQYF; cdr3_nt: TGTGCCAGCAGATGGGCGGGTGGAACCTACGAGCAGTACTTC
v_call: TRBV7-8; d_call: .; clone_size: .; j_call: TRBJ2-6; cdr3_length: 13; cdr3_aa: CASSNVGANVLTF; cdr3_nt: TGTGCCAGCAGCAATGTGGGGGCCAACGTCCTGACTTTC
v_call: TRBV18; d_call: .; clone_size: .; j_call: TRBJ2-1; cdr3_length: 15; cdr3_aa: CASSPSRGQYNEQFF; cdr3_nt: TGTGCCAGCTCACCAAGCCGCGGGCAGTACAATGAGCAGTTCTTC
v_call: TRBV28; d_call: TRBD2; clone_size: once; j_call: TRBJ2-1; cdr3_length: 14; cdr3_aa: CASTTSGTYNEQFF; cdr3_nt: TGTGCCAGCACCACTAGCGGTACTTACAATGAGCAGTTCTTC
v_call: TRBV28; d_call: TRBD2; clone_size: .; j_call: TRBJ2-1; cdr3_length: 14; cdr3_aa: CASSLPSGRGEQFF; cdr3_nt: TGTGCCAGCAGTTTACCTAGCGGGAGAGGTGAGCAGTTCTTC
v_call: TRBV5-1; d_call: .; clone_size: .; j_call: TRBJ2-2; cdr3_length: 13; cdr3_aa: CASSVTGTGELFF; cdr3_nt: TGCGCCAGCAGCGTTACAGGGACCGGGGAGCTGTTTTTT
v_call: TRBV6-1; d_call: TRBD1; clone_size: few; j_call: TRBJ1-5; cdr3_length: 15; cdr3_aa: CASKTGQVSNQPQHF; cdr3_nt: TGTGCCAGCAAAACGGGACAGGTTAGCAATCAGCCCCAGCATTTT
v_call: TRBV6-5; d_call: .; clone_size: .; j_call: TRBJ1-1; cdr3_length: 13; cdr3_aa: CASSYGGIGEAFF; cdr3_nt: TGTGCCAGCAGTTACGGGGGGATAGGTGAAGCTTTCTTT